The clone carrying this TCR beta chain was counted a few times. The data originate from a study of cytomegalovirus exposure and HLA in healthy donors. The PCR employed 60 Vbeta primers together with 13 Jbeta primers. This table comes from immunoSEQ multiplex PCR, and its TCRdb copy is limited to in-frame clones, with some not included. The sample has 98,000 or so clones; more than 75% are singletons. V lost 4 bases, J lost 5 bases, and 5 bases stayed unmatched. Germline CDR1 GTSNPN, CDR2 SVGIG (reference sequence). CDR3 length: 15 residues. The chain links TRBV30 to TRBJ2-2, with 12 bases matching TRBD2. The sequencing sample was made of PBMCs. The TCR comes from a woman aged 18-29 years in good health and CMV-seropositive. The CDR3 reads CAWMSSGRGTGELFF. The CDR3 bases are TGTGCCTGGATGTCTAGCGGGAGGGGGACCGGGGAGCTGTTTTTT.